This paragraph reports one T cell receptor (beta chain). Its target is unknown. 5'RACE template switching built TCR beta cDNA with unique molecular identifiers. TCRdb derives one entry per CDR3 protein from the 5' RACE reads, leaving out DNA. The sample table includes about 540,000 distinct CDR3 sequences. The CDR3 runs to 12 residues. Germline assignment: CDR1 GTSNPN and CDR2 SVGIG (reference sequence). These data originate in a study of T cells expressing NK-cell markers. Overall study: In sorted CD3+CD56+NKG2C+, CD3+CD56+NKG2C- and CD3+CD56-NKG2C+ T cells, TCR beta repertoires were obtained. Notes on the study in general: A few donors showed these clonotypes also leading the CD3+CD56-NKG2C+ fraction. Each of 6 or 7 donors carried dominant NKG2C+ clonotypes accounting for about 1.0-7.5% of CD8+ T cells.

This receptor was taken from a man younger than 30 in good health. The sample taken for sequencing was blood T cells: a sorted CD56 or NKG2C T cell subset, CD4+ or CD8+ T cells, or bulk PBMC T cells (not recorded which). The chain links TRBV30 to TRBJ2-7; TCRdb picks TRBD2, but there is no DNA to check that call. Here the CDR3 reads CARAAGGSEQYF.